Below, one TCR beta chain is given with its context. What it binds is not known. The PCR made use of 60 Vbeta and 13 Jbeta primers. The method was immunoSEQ multiplex PCR; TCRdb's version includes in-frame clones alone and lacks a portion of them. This table has about 150,000 clones, around three quarters appearing once. The germline gives CDR1 MDHEN, CDR2 SYDVKM. With 5 bases clipped from V and 3 bases from J, the junction kept 6 bases outside the gene matches. CDR3 length: 15 residues. The entry originates in a study of cytomegalovirus exposure and HLA in healthy donors. General study results and limits: A later analysis found TCR association rates differed by HLA locus, highest for DRB1 and lowest for HLA-C.

Sequencing was carried out using PBMCs. The rearrangement joins TRBV28 to TRBJ2-7, with 11 bases identical to TRBD1. The sequence came from a man aged 40-55 years in good health and CMV-seronegative. The CDR3 coding sequence is TGTGCCAGCAGTATCCCCGGGACAGGGGGCTACGAGCAGTACTTC. Translating gives CASSIPGTGGYEQYF.